The 22 T cell receptor beta chains reported below all come from one sample, sequenced in a study of radiation and T cells in renal cell carcinoma (dated by TCRdb to 2020 to 2022). This sample's time point label indicates: blood 2 weeks post-SBRT. Interpreted using the paper, the treatment or condition label stands for: 15 Gy SBRT to primary tumor, nephrectomy 4 weeks later. Library prep was done by the immunoSEQ multiplex PCR assay. Sourced from immuneACCESS, this table was stored by TCRdb with only in-frame sequences that have V and J called. A share of the clones is absent; for the studies checked, an unresolved V gene accounts for under half, and the remainder has no known explanation. For this sample there are more than 95,000 clones; 65% to 85% appear just once. 5% to 6.5% of the sample is in the top ten clones. Sequencing was performed on blood, taken from a patient whose treatment included radiotherapy and nephrectomy. All receptors come from a man in his fifties or sixties with renal cell carcinoma.

Only a few counts were recorded for this clone. The J gene is TRBJ2-3, the V gene TRBV9; the D call may be TRBD1 or TRBD2 (5 bases each). Germline CDR1 is SGDLS and CDR2 is YYNGEE. V lost 0 bases and J lost 7, with 12 bases in between. The CDR3 is 14 amino acids. CDR3 sequence: CASSVGVGVNTQYF. CDR3 DNA: TGTGCCAGCAGCGTAGGTGTGGGGGTGAATACGCAGTATTTT.

The chain has TRBV7-6 and TRBJ2-7, with TRBD2 as a possible D gene (6 bases). The germline gives CDR1 SGHVS, CDR2 FNYEAQ. The CDR3 length is 15 residues. The V gene lost 5 bases and the J gene lost 6 bases, with 20 bases spanning the gap. Here the CDR3 reads CASSPGGVLAGEQYF. The CDR3 DNA is TGTGCCAGCAGCCCAGGAGGGGTACTAGCAGGCGAGCAGTACTTC. Full variable domain (missing parts from reference TRBV7-6 and TRBJ2-7): GAGVSQSPRYKVTKRGQDVALRCDPISGHVSLYWYRQALGQGPEFLTYFNYEAQQDKSGLPNDRFSAERPEGSISTLTIQRTEQRDSAMYRCASSPGGVLAGEQYFGPGTRLTVT.

This clone appeared a few times. The chain couples TRBV5-4 to TRBJ1-1; 7 positions match TRBD1. This CDR3 comprises 15 residues. V gave up 4 bases and J gave up 3 bases; unmatched junction bases: 9. Germline V gene sequence: CDR1 SGHNT, CDR2 YYREEE (reference sequence). The CDR3 bases are TGTGCCAGCAGCCCCGATCCGGACAGGCACACTGAAGCTTTCTTT. Its translation: CASSPDPDRHTEAFF. The variable domain in full, completed from reference TRBV5-4 and TRBJ1-1, reads ETGVTQSPTHLIKTRGQQVTLRCSSQSGHNTVSWYQQALGQGPQFIFQYYREEENGRGNFPPRFSGLQFPNYSSELNVNALELDDSALYLCASSPDPDRHTEAFFGQGTRLTVV.

This sequence joins TRBV7-2 and TRBJ2-1, with D possibly being TRBD2 (5 bases). This CDR3 comprises 13 residues. CDR1 and CDR2 from the germline V gene are SGHTA and FQGNSA. Trimming stripped 10 bases from V and 8 bases from J, with 18 bases between. DNA of the CDR3: TGTGCCACCAGACTTCGGTCGGGGTATGAGCAGTTCTTC. Its translation: CATRLRSGYEQFF.

The chain employs TRBV4-3 and TRBJ1-2; the D gene is possibly TRBD1 (6 bases). This CDR3 is 14 amino acids long. Between the trimmed V and J ends, which lost 0 bases and 4 bases, there was a span of 9 bases. Per germline, CDR1 LGHNA and CDR2 YSLEER. The CDR3 sequence: CASSQDGGLYGYTF. In DNA, the CDR3 is TGCGCCAGCAGCCAAGATGGGGGCCTCTATGGCTACACCTTC.

This clone has only one observation. The chain has TRBV2 and TRBJ1-6; no definite D call. The V end lost 6 bases, the J end lost 10 bases, and 7 bases lay between the germline ends. Germline V gene sequence: CDR1 SNHLY, CDR2 FYNNEI. The CDR3 is 11 amino acids. The CDR3 sequence is CASSRESPLHF. As DNA, the CDR3 is TGTGCCAGCAGCCGGGAGTCACCCCTCCACTTT.

The rearrangement uses TRBV19 and TRBJ2-7; D gene unclear. The germline gives CDR1 LNHDA, CDR2 SQIVND (reference sequence). Trimming stripped 5 bases from V and 2 bases from J, with 13 bases between. The length of the CDR3 is 14 residues. CDR3 sequence: CASSLSTEAYEQYF. In nucleotides, the CDR3 is TGTGCCAGTAGTTTATCTACAGAGGCCTACGAGCAGTACTTC.

The chain recombines TRBV7-8 with TRBJ2-7, with no clear D. Trimming took 5 bases from V and 3 from J, leaving 17 bases between them. The CDR3 is made up of 15 amino acids. Germline values: CDR1 SGHVS, CDR2 FQNEAQ. In DNA form, the CDR3 reads TGTGCCAGCAGCCGAGTGGCAGGCCCAAACTACGAGCAGTACTTC. It translates to CASSRVAGPNYEQYF.

This clone was found once. The chain links TRBV5-8 to TRBJ1-5; 7 bases fit TRBD1. The junction had 7 bases not matched to a gene; V was cut back by 4 bases and J by 0 bases. The CDR3 runs 16 residues. Per the germline V gene, CDR1 is SGHTS and CDR2 is YDEGEE. The CDR3 region is CASSVTGVHSNQPQHF. In DNA, the CDR3 is TGTGCCAGCAGCGTAACAGGGGTTCATAGCAATCAGCCCCAGCATTTT. The full variable domain, in which reference TRBV5-8 and TRBJ1-5 provide the parts outside the CDR3, is EAGVTQSPTHLIKTRGQQATLRCSPISGHTSVYWYQQALGLGLQFLLWYDEGEERNRGNFPPRFSGRQFPNYSSELNVNALELEDSALYLCASSVTGVHSNQPQHFGDGTRLSIL.

The rearrangement joins TRBV30 to TRBJ1-5; 8 nucleotides align to TRBD1. There are 16 residues in the CDR3. Germline V gene sequence: CDR1 GTSNPN, CDR2 SVGIG (reference sequence). With 0 bases clipped from V and 6 bases from J, the junction kept 10 bases outside the gene matches. This CDR3 reads CAWSVRPGGTGQPQHF. DNA of the CDR3: TGTGCCTGGAGTGTACGGCCAGGGGGCACGGGTCAGCCCCAGCATTTT.

V and J are TRBV29-1 and TRBJ1-2; 7 bases are shared with TRBD1. Germline V lookup: CDR1 SQVTM, CDR2 ANQGSEA. CDR3 length: 12 residues. V was pared by 4 bases and J by 6 bases, with 5 bases of the junction left unmatched. The CDR3 DNA is TGCAGCGTTGTTACAGGGGCGAATGGCTACACCTTC. Its translation: CSVVTGANGYTF. The whole variable domain, remainder taken from reference TRBV29-1 and TRBJ1-2, is SAVISQKPSRDICQRGTSLTIQCQVDSQVTMMFWYRQQPGQSLTLIATANQGSEATYESGFVIDKFPISRPNLTFSTLTVSNMSPEDSSIYLCSVVTGANGYTFGSGTRLTVV.

V and J are TRBV5-1 and TRBJ2-7, with 7 bases lining up with TRBD1. Germline assignment: CDR1 SGHRS and CDR2 YFSETQ. V shed 3 bases and J 2 bases; nucleotides not matched to a gene: 5. The CDR3 is made up of 14 amino acids. In nucleotides, the CDR3 is TGCGCCAGCAGCTCCGGACAGGCGCCCTACGAGCAGTACTTC. Protein sequence: CASSSGQAPYEQYF.

This clone showed up just a few times. The genes are TRBV6-1 and TRBJ1-3; D is unclear. With 1 base removed from V and 4 bases from J, the gap between germline ends came to 5 bases. The germline V gene encodes CDR1 MNHNS and CDR2 SASEGT. The CDR3 contains 13 residues. The CDR3 nucleotides are TGTGCCAGCAGTGAAGGTACGGGAAACACCATATATTTT. Amino acid sequence: CASSEGTGNTIYF.

The chain carries TRBV9 and TRBJ1-2, with 7 bases aligning to TRBD1. Germline V CDR1 and CDR2: SGDLS, YYNGEE. V lost 4 bases to trimming and J lost 2 bases; unmatched junction nucleotides: 11. This CDR3 is built from 16 residues. CDR3 region: CASSPGSGQANYGYTF. The CDR3 nucleotides read TGTGCCAGCAGCCCCGGATCCGGACAGGCGAACTATGGCTACACCTTC.

The chain couples TRBV27 to TRBJ2-7; D ambiguous. The ends were cut back, 2 bases at V and 6 bases at J, with 17 bases in the middle. CDR1 and CDR2 (germline): MNHEY, SMNVEV (reference sequence). The CDR3 sequence is 15 residues long. CDR3 sequence (DNA): TGTGCCAGCAGTTTAAAGGGTTTCTCCCCTTCCGAGCAGTACTTC. It is translated as CASSLKGFSPSEQYF.

The rearrangement uses TRBV2 and TRBJ2-5; 9 nucleotides align to TRBD2. The ends lost 6 bases at V and 5 bases at J; junction bases unmatched: 10. The CDR3 is 15 amino acids. From germline, CDR1 is SNHLY and CDR2 FYNNEI. The CDR3, as DNA: TGTGCCAGCAGGGGACTAGCCCTTCCGGGGGAGACCCAGTACTTC. This translates into CASRGLALPGETQYF.

This clone was counted a single time. The chain uses TRBV18 and TRBJ2-4; 10 nucleotides line up with TRBD1. Per germline, CDR1 KGHSH and CDR2 LQKENI. This CDR3 spans 14 amino acids. Trimming took 4 bases from V and 6 from J; bases not matched to a gene: 3. CDR3: CASSLGQGGNIQYF. The CDR3 DNA follows: TGTGCCAGCTCACTCGGACAGGGGGGAAACATTCAGTACTTC.

This clone was seen once. Its ends do not fully match the called genes, so a read error is possible. The J gene is TRBJ2-7, the V gene TRBV5-8, with no clear D. CDR3 length equals 10 residues. Germline V gene data show CDR1 as SGHTS and CDR2 as YDEGEE. The chain's CDR3 is CASTNPLKHF. Written as DNA, the CDR3 is TGTGCCAGCACCAATCCCTTAAAGCACTTC.

V usage is TRBV7-3 and J usage is TRBJ2-2; 7 bases are shared with TRBD2. Germline CDR1 reads SGHTA; CDR2 reads FQGTGA. This CDR3 comprises 17 residues. After removal of 4 bases from V and 2 bases from J, the junction contained 10 bases not matched to a gene. In nucleotides, the CDR3 is TGTGCCAGCAGCTACATTTCCGGGACTACAAACACCGGGGAGCTGTTTTTT. Translation gives CASSYISGTTNTGELFF.

This chain connects TRBV4-3 to TRBJ1-1; weak D call: TRBD1 (5 bases). Trimming removed 0 bases at V and 4 bases at J, with 15 bases between. Germline CDR1 LGHNA, CDR2 YSLEER. This CDR3 comprises 16 residues. Here the CDR3 reads CASSQEGRQYFTEAFF. CDR3 coding DNA: TGCGCCAGCAGCCAAGAGGGGCGACAGTACTTCACTGAAGCTTTCTTT.

The rearrangement joins TRBV29-1 to TRBJ2-7; D is possibly TRBD2 (6 bases). The CDR3 spans 15 residues. The V gene lost 6 bases and the J gene lost 0 bases, with 18 bases spanning the gap. Germline V gene data show CDR1 as SQVTM and CDR2 as ANQGSEA. The CDR3 sequence is CSVEGTRLDSYEQYF. The CDR3 DNA follows: TGCAGCGTGGAGGGGACGAGACTTGACTCCTACGAGCAGTACTTC.

This chain connects TRBV7-3 to TRBJ2-2; possible D gene TRBD1, 5 bases. Between the trimmed V and J ends, which lost 1 base and 6 bases, there was a span of 12 bases. From germline, CDR1 is SGHTA and CDR2 FQGTGA. This CDR3 has 15 residues. The CDR3 DNA sequence: TGTGCCAGCAGCTTAAACGGCAGGGCTGCCGGGGAGCTGTTTTTT. Translated: CASSLNGRAAGELFF.